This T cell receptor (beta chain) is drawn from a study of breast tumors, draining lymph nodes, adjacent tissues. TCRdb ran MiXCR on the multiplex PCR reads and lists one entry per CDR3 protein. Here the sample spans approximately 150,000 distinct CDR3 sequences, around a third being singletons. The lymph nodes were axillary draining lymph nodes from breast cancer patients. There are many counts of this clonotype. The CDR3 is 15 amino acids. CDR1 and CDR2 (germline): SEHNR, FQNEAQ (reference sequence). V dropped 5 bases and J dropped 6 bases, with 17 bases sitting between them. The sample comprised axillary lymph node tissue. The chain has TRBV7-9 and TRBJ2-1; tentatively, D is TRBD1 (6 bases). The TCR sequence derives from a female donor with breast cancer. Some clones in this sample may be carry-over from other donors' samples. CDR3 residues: CASSPIGGVGNEQFF. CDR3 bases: TGTGCCAGCAGCCCCATAGGGGGAGTAGGCAATGAGCAGTTCTTC.